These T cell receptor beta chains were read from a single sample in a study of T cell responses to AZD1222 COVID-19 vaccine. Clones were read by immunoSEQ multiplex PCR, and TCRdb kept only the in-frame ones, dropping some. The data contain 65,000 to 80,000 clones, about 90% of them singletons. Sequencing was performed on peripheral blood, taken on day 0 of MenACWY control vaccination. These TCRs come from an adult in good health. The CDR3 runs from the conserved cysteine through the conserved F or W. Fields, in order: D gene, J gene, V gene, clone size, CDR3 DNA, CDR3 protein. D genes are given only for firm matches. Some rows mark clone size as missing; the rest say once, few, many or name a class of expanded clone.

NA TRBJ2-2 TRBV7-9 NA TGTGCCAGCAGCTTTAACACCGGGGAGCTGTTTTTT CASSFNTGELFF
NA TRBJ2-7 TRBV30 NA TGTGCCTGGAGTGTAGGGGTGAAGTCCTACGAGCAGTACTTC CAWSVGVKSYEQYF
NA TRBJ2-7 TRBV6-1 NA TGTGCCAGCAGTGAGGCCAGGGGAGGAGGCTACGAGCAGTACTTC CASSEARGGGYEQYF
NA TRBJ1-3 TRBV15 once TGTGCCACCAGCAGAGATCATGGGGACGGCTTGTCTTCGAACACCATATATTTT CATSRDHGDGLSSNTIYF
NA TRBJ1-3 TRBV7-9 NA TGTGCCAGCAGCTTAGATACCTCAGACACCATATATTTT CASSLDTSDTIYF
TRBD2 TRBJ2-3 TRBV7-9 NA TGTGCCAGCAGCGTACTAGCGGGGGCCACAGATACGCAGTATTTT CASSVLAGATDTQYF
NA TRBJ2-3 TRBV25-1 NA TGTGCCAGCAGTGACGGATATACGCAGTATTTT CASSDGYTQYF
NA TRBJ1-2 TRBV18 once TGTGCCAGCTCAGCGGACAGTAACTATGGCTACACCTTC CASSADSNYGYTF
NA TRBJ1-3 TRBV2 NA TGTGCCAGCAGTGAATTGGGCGTAACCTCTGGAAACACCATATATTTT CASSELGVTSGNTIYF
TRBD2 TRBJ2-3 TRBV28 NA TGTGCCAGCAGTTCCTTAGCGGGAGGGCAGGATACGCAGTATTTT CASSSLAGGQDTQYF
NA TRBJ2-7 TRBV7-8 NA TGTGCCAGCAGCTTAGTAAGGGGGGCGGGTGAGCAGTACTTC CASSLVRGAGEQYF
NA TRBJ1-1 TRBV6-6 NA TGTGCCAGCAGGAACCCCGACCCTACTGAAGCTTTCTTT CASRNPDPTEAFF
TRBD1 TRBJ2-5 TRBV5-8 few TGTGCCAGCAGCCGCGGGGACAGGGGACTTCAAGAGACCCAGTACTTC CASSRGDRGLQETQYF
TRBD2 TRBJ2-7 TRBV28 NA TGTGCCAGCAGCACTAGCGGTACTAGCTCCTACGAGCAGTACTTC CASSTSGTSSYEQYF
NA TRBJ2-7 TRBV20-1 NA TGCAGTGCTAGTGCTCCAGTTAGCTCCTACGAGCAGTACTTC CSASAPVSSYEQYF
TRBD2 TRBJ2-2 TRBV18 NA TGTGCCAGCTCAAACGGACTAGCTAACACCGGAGAGCTGTTTTTT CASSNGLANTGELFF
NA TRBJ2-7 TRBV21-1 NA TGTGCCAGCAGCAAAGGAGGGACAACTCCCTACGAGCAGTACTTC CASSKGGTTPYEQYF
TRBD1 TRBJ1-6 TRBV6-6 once TGTGCCAGCAGTTACGGTTTTCGGGACAGGAATTCACCCCTCCACTTT CASSYGFRDRNSPLHF
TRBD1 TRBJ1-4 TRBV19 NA TGTGCCAGTAAACCGGGACAGGCGAACAATGAAAAACTGTTTTTT CASKPGQANNEKLFF
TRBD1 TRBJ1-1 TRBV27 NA TGTGCCAGCAGTCCCCTTACAGGGGGCACTGAAGCTTTCTTT CASSPLTGGTEAFF
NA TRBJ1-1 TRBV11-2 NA TGTGCCAGCAGTTTGGGTGTTGGGATGGGGAACACTGAAGCTTTCTTT CASSLGVGMGNTEAFF
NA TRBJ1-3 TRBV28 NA TGTGCCAGCAGTCCCGGCTCGGTATCTGGAAACACCATATATTTT CASSPGSVSGNTIYF
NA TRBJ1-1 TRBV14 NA TGTGCCAGCAGCCAGAACGGGCGGGGATTAAACACTGAAGCTTTCTTT CASSQNGRGLNTEAFF
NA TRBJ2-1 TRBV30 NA TGTGCCTGGAGTAGTGGTCTAGCGTCGTCCAATGAGCAGTTCTTC CAWSSGLASSNEQFF
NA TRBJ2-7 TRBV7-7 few TGTGCCAGCAGCTTAGGTCCGGGCTCCTACGAGCAGTACTTC CASSLGPGSYEQYF
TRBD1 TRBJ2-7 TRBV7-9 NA TGTGCCAGCAGCCCACGGACAGGGAGCTCCTACGAGCAGTACTTC CASSPRTGSSYEQYF
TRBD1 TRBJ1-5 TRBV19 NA TGTGCCACCCAGGGGGTAGGTCAGCCCCAGCATTTT CATQGVGQPQHF
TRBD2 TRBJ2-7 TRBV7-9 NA TGTGCCAGCAGCTTAACCGGGACTAGCGGGATGCTCTCCTACGAGCAGTACTTC CASSLTGTSGMLSYEQYF
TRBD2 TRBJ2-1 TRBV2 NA TGTGCCAGCAGGGCTAGCGGATCCTACAATGAGCAGTTCTTC CASRASGSYNEQFF
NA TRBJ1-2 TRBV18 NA TGTGCCAGCTCAATGGGTCAGGCTGGCACAGAATATGGCTACACCTTC CASSMGQAGTEYGYTF
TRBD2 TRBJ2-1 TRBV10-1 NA TGCGCCAGCAGTGTATCGGAGGGACTAGGTTACAATGAGCAGTTCTTC CASSVSEGLGYNEQFF
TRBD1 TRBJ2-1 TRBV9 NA TGTGCCAGCAGCGTCCAGGGGGCCACCTACAATGAGCAGTTCTTC CASSVQGATYNEQFF
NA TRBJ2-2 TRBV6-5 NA TGTGCCAGCAGGAGAAAACCGAACACCGGGGAGCTGTTTTTT CASRRKPNTGELFF
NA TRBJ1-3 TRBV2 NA TGTGCCAGCAGTGAGCCAGTAACCTCTGGAAACACCATATATTTT CASSEPVTSGNTIYF
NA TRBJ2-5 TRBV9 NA TGTGCCAGCAGCCCTTCGGGCTTTGAGACCCAGTACTTC CASSPSGFETQYF
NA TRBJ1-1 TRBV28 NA TGTGCCAGCAGGAGAACTGAAGCTTTCTTT CASRRTEAFF
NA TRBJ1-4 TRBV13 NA TGTGCCAGCAGCTTAGGTTCGATTAATGAAAAACTGTTTTTT CASSLGSINEKLFF
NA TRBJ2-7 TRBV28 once TGTGCCAGCACTTACGGGGGGCGCAAGCAGTACTTC CASTYGGRKQYF
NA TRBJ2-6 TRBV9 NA TGTGCCAGCTCGTCTCTCTCTGGGGCCAACGTCCTGACTTTC CASSSLSGANVLTF
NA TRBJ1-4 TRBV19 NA TGTGCCAGTAGTATAGCCTGGACAGATGAAAAACTGTTTTTT CASSIAWTDEKLFF
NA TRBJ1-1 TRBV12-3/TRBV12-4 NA TGTGCCAGCAGCCTAGGGACGAACACTGAAGCTTTCTTT CASSLGTNTEAFF
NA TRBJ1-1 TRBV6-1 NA TGTGCCAGCAGTGACATCATGAACACTGAAGCTTTCTTT CASSDIMNTEAFF
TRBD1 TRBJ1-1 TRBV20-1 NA TGCAGTGCTAGTTGGGACAGCATGAACACTGAAGCTTTCTTT CSASWDSMNTEAFF
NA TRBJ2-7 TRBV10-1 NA TGCGCCAGCAGTGAGTCGGCATTCTACGAGCAGTACTTC CASSESAFYEQYF
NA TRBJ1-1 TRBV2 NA TGTGCCAGCAAAGTCGGGGTTGGGAACACTGAAGCTTTCTTT CASKVGVGNTEAFF
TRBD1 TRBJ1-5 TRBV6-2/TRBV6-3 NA TGTGCCAGCAGTTGGACAGGGGACAATCAGCCCCAGCATTTT CASSWTGDNQPQHF
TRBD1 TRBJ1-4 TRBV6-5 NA TGTGCCAGCAGGTCAGGGGGCTTGGGTGAAAAACTGTTTTTT CASRSGGLGEKLFF
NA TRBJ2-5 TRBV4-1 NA TGCGCCAGCAGCCAAGAAGGGGCTGGGATCGAGACCCAGTACTTC CASSQEGAGIETQYF
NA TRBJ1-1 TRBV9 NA TGTGCCAGCAGCCGGTCGGCGGGCGCCAACACTGAAGCTTTCTTT CASSRSAGANTEAFF
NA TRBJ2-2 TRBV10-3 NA TGTGCCATGAGCAAGAACACCGGGGAGCTGTTTTTT CAMSKNTGELFF
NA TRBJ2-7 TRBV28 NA TGTGCCAGCAGTTTACTGGCGTACGAGCAGTACTTC CASSLLAYEQYF
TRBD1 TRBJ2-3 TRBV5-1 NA TGCGCCAGCAGCTCCCAAGGACAGGGGGGGGCAGATACGCAGTATTTT CASSSQGQGGADTQYF
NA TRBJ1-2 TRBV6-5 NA TGTGCCAGCAGTTACTCTATAGGGGACTATGGCTACACCTTC CASSYSIGDYGYTF
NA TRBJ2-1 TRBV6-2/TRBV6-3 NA TGTGCCAGCAGTTACTCATTCGGGAGTGAGCAGTTCTTC CASSYSFGSEQFF
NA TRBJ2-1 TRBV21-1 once TGTGCCAGCAGCAAAGTGGAATGCGACCCATACAATGAGCAGTTCTTC CASSKVECDPYNEQFF